This is a list of T cell receptor beta chains from one sample in a study of blood T cells in healthy people across ages. TCRdb analysed the 5' RACE reads with MiXCR anew, one entry per CDR3 protein. Of some 900,000 distinct CDR3 sequences in the sample, 29% are singletons; the top ten hold 17%. Sequenced sample: blood. All receptors come from an elderly woman in good health. The CDR3 runs from the conserved cysteine through the conserved F or W. A D gene is named only where the DNA matches it firmly. Not every row has a clone size; where given, it reads once, few, many or a size class.

clone_size | j_call | d_call | v_call | cdr3_aa | cdr3_nt
many | TRBJ2-7 | TRBD1 | TRBV6-2/TRBV6-3 | CASRPLGTGPYEQYF | TGTGCCAGCAGACCCCTCGGGACAGGGCCCTACGAGCAGTACTTC
NA | TRBJ1-5 | TRBD1 | TRBV7-9 | CASGDTGGNQPQHF | TGTGCCAGCGGCGATACAGGGGGTAATCAGCCCCAGCATTTT
NA | TRBJ1-3 | TRBD1 | TRBV20-1 | CSAQTGDPSSGNTIYF | TGCAGTGCTCAAACAGGGGACCCGAGCTCTGGAAACACCATATATTTT
many | TRBJ1-5 | NA | TRBV7-2 | CASSLVAGVSNQPQHF | TGTGCCAGCAGCTTAGTGGCGGGGGTGAGCAATCAGCCCCAGCATTTT
NA | TRBJ2-3 | NA | TRBV6-1 | CASYRRGDTDTQYF | TGTGCCAGCTATCGGCGGGGTGACACAGATACGCAGTATTTT
NA | TRBJ1-6 | NA | TRBV11-2 | CASSSRGTANSPLHF | TGTGCCAGCAGCTCTCGGGGCACAGCTAATTCACCCCTCCACTTT
NA | TRBJ2-7 | NA | TRBV5-5 | CAGSLAPSPKDYEQYF | TGTGCCGGCAGCTTGGCCCCCTCCCCCAAAGACTACGAGCAGTACTTC
many | TRBJ2-3 | NA | TRBV7-9 | CASSLWLTDTQYF | TGTGCCAGCAGCTTATGGCTCACAGATACGCAGTATTTT
many | TRBJ1-2 | NA | TRBV5-1 | CASSPEGGAGGYTF | TGCGCCAGCAGCCCTGAGGGGGGGGCCGGTGGCTACACCTTC
NA | TRBJ1-6 | NA | TRBV3-1 | CASSQDLVPNSPLHF | TGTGCCAGCAGCCAAGATCTGGTTCCTAATTCACCCCTCCACTTT
NA | TRBJ2-1 | TRBD2 | TRBV12-3/TRBV12-4 | CASSIGGLATYNEQFF | TGTGCCAGCAGTATAGGGGGACTAGCGACCTACAATGAGCAGTTCTTC
NA | TRBJ2-7 | TRBD2 | TRBV12-3/TRBV12-4 | CASSFYGGGTYEQYF | TGTGCCAGCAGTTTTTACGGCGGGGGTACCTACGAGCAGTACTTC
NA | TRBJ2-2 | NA | TRBV24-1 | CATSDFPRTGNTGELFF | TGTGCCACCAGTGATTTTCCGAGGACTGGGAACACCGGGGAGCTGTTTTTT
few | TRBJ1-6 | TRBD1 | TRBV2 | CASTPTGGNSPLHF | TGTGCCAGCACCCCGACAGGGGGCAATTCACCCCTCCACTTT
NA | TRBJ1-2 | TRBD1 | TRBV7-9 | CASSLVGGQGADGYTF | TGTGCCAGCAGCTTAGTAGGGGGACAGGGGGCGGATGGCTACACCTTC
many | TRBJ2-3 | NA | TRBV18 | CASSPYTSTDTQYF | TGTGCCAGCTCACCATACACTAGCACAGATACGCAGTATTTT
many | TRBJ2-3 | NA | TRBV15 | CATSQGRQGTDTQYF | TGTGCCACCAGTCAGGGACGGCAGGGCACAGATACGCAGTATTTT
NA | TRBJ2-7 | NA | TRBV30 | CAWSVGGASYEQYF | TGTGCCTGGAGTGTGGGGGGGGCCTCCTACGAGCAGTACTTC
NA | TRBJ1-5 | TRBD1 | TRBV3-1 | CASSQGQGAFQPQHF | TGTGCCAGCAGCCAAGGGCAGGGGGCATTTCAGCCCCAGCATTTT
many | TRBJ2-7 | NA | TRBV6-1 | CASSEGRGLIYEQYF | TGTGCCAGCAGTGAAGGGAGGGGGCTCATCTACGAGCAGTACTTC
many | TRBJ2-6 | NA | TRBV7-2 | CASSLPREWLLGANVLTF | TGTGCCAGCAGCCTCCCCAGGGAATGGTTGTTGGGGGCCAACGTCCTGACTTTC
NA | TRBJ1-5 | NA | TRBV20-1 | CSARDPGLRNQPQHF | TGCAGTGCTAGAGATCCTGGGTTGCGCAATCAGCCCCAGCATTTT
few | TRBJ1-2 | TRBD1 | TRBV6-2/TRBV6-3 | CASSYSGTGTPVSYGYTF | TGTGCCAGCAGTTACTCCGGGACAGGGACCCCTGTATCCTATGGCTACACCTTC
many | TRBJ1-2 | NA | TRBV20-1 | CSARGVGAGYTF | TGCAGTGCTAGAGGAGTCGGGGCCGGCTACACCTTC
many | TRBJ2-1 | TRBD1 | TRBV5-5 | CASSQGEGTGGRNEQFF | TGTGCCAGCAGCCAAGGGGAGGGGACAGGGGGCAGGAATGAGCAGTTCTTC
few | TRBJ1-1 | TRBD1 | TRBV4-1 | CASSQEGQVIMNTEAFF | TGCGCCAGCAGCCAAGAGGGACAGGTGATAATGAACACTGAAGCTTTCTTT
many | TRBJ2-3 | NA | TRBV7-9 | CASSLSALDTQYF | TGTGCCAGCAGCTTATCGGCCTTAGATACGCAGTATTTT
many | TRBJ2-3 | TRBD2 | TRBV28 | CASSGTGTRKATQYF | TGTGCCAGCAGCGGAACCGGGACTAGAAAAGCTACGCAGTATTTT
NA | TRBJ1-2 | TRBD1 | TRBV7-2 | CASSPWTGGAGGYTF | TGTGCCAGCAGCCCCTGGACAGGGGGCGCGGGTGGCTACACCTTC
NA | TRBJ1-1 | NA | TRBV6-1 | CASSGGAGTRMNTEAFF | TGTGCCAGCAGCGGAGGGGCGGGGACGCGGATGAACACTGAAGCTTTCTTT
NA | TRBJ2-7 | NA | TRBV15 | CATSRANYEQYF | TGTGCCACCAGCAGAGCCAACTACGAGCAGTACTTC